A selection of T cell receptor beta chains follows, all from one sample in a study of monozygotic twins with inflammatory bowel disease. TCRdb reworked the 5' RACE reads into one entry per CDR3 protein, no DNA. Here the sample table reports approximately 300,000 distinct CDR3 sequences. Specimen: blood. These receptors came from a human donor with ulcerative colitis or Crohn's disease, or a healthy co-twin of an affected twin (not recorded which). The CDR3 runs from the conserved cysteine through the conserved F or W. The order of the fields is J gene, CDR3 length, V gene, CDR3 protein.

J gene: TRBJ2-1; CDR3 length: 14; V gene: TRBV18; CDR3 protein: CASSPPTSGSGEFF
J gene: TRBJ2-3; CDR3 length: 15; V gene: TRBV28; CDR3 protein: CASSFSGVGTDTQYF
J gene: TRBJ2-1; CDR3 length: 14; V gene: TRBV20-1; CDR3 protein: CSASFGSSYNEQFF
J gene: TRBJ1-1; CDR3 length: 12; V gene: TRBV28; CDR3 protein: CASSLGKSEAFF
J gene: TRBJ2-7; CDR3 length: 16; V gene: TRBV4-2; CDR3 protein: CASSQDLDVPINEQYF
J gene: TRBJ2-7; CDR3 length: 15; V gene: TRBV5-5; CDR3 protein: CASSQDRGVSLEQYF
J gene: TRBJ1-1; CDR3 length: 13; V gene: TRBV5-1; CDR3 protein: CASSVVQGYEAFF
J gene: TRBJ1-6; CDR3 length: 13; V gene: TRBV7-2; CDR3 protein: CASSITGGSPLHF
J gene: TRBJ1-1; CDR3 length: 14; V gene: TRBV7-9; CDR3 protein: CASSGRDRGSEAFF
J gene: TRBJ2-5; CDR3 length: 15; V gene: TRBV25-1; CDR3 protein: CASSEIYGNQETQYF
J gene: TRBJ1-2; CDR3 length: 13; V gene: TRBV29-1; CDR3 protein: CSVVVSGADGYTF
J gene: TRBJ2-7; CDR3 length: 14; V gene: TRBV7-9; CDR3 protein: CASKRTSGLNEQYF
J gene: TRBJ2-1; CDR3 length: 16; V gene: TRBV6-5; CDR3 protein: CASSSLGRGAYNEQFF
J gene: TRBJ1-2; CDR3 length: 13; V gene: TRBV6-5; CDR3 protein: CASSYGPGSGYTF